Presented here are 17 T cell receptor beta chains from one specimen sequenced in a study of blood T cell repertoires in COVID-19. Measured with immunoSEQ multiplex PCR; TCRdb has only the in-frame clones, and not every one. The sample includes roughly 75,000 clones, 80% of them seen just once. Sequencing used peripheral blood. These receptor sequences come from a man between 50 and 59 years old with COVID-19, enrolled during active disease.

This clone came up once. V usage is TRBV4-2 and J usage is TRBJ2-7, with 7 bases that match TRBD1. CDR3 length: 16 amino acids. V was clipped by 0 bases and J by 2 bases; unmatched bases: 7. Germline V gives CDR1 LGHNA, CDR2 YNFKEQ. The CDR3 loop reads CASSQDGTGAPYEQYF. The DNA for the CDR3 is TGTGCCAGCAGCCAAGATGGAACAGGGGCACCCTACGAGCAGTACTTC.

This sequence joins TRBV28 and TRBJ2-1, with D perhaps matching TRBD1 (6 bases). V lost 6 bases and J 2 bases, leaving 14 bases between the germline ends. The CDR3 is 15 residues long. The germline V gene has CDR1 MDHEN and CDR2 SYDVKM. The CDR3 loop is CASSRFGGAYNEQFF. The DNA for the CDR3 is TGTGCCAGCAGCCGGTTTGGGGGCGCCTACAATGAGCAGTTCTTC.

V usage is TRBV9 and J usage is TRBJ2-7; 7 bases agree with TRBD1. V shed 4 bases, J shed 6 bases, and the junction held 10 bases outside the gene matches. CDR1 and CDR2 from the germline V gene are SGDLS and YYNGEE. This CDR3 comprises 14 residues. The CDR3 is CASSWGQTAAEQYF. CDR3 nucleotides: TGTGCCAGCAGCTGGGGACAGACAGCGGCCGAGCAGTACTTC.

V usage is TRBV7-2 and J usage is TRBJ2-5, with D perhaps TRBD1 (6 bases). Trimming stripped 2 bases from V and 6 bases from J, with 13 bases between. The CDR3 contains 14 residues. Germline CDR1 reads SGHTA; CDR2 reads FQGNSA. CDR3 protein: CASSLSGARQTQYF. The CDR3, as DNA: TGTGCCAGCAGCTTATCAGGGGCGAGGCAGACCCAGTACTTC.

The CDR3 region has the DNA TGCGCCAGCAGCGGTTGGGCTAGCGGATCCTACGAGCAGTACTTC. Protein product: CASSGWASGSYEQYF. V and J are TRBV4-1 and TRBJ2-7, with 7 bases aligning to TRBD2. CDR3 length: 15 residues. Germline V gene data show CDR1 as MGHRA and CDR2 as YSYEKL. J was trimmed by 1 base and V by 5 bases; bases with no gene match: 8.

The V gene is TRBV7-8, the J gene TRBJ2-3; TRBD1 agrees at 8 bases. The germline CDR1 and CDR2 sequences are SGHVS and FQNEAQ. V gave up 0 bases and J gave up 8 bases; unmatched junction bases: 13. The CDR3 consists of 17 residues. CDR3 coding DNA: TGTGCCAGCAGCTTAGCCCAAGTGGGGACAGGAGACACTACGCAGTATTTT. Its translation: CASSLAQVGTGDTTQYF.

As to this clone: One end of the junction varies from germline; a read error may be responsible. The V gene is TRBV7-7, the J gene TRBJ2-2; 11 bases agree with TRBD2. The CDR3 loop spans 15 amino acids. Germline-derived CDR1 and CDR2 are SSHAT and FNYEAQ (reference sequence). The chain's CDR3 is CASRKLAGETGELFF. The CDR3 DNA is TGTGCTAGCAGAAAACTAGCGGGAGAGACCGGGGAGCTGTTTTTT.

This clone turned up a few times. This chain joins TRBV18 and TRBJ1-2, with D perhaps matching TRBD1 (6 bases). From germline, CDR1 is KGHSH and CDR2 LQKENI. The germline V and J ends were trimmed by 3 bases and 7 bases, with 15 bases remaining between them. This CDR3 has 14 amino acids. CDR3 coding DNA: TGTGCCAGCTCACCCGACGGGGACAAGGTTGGCTACACCTTC. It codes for CASSPDGDKVGYTF.

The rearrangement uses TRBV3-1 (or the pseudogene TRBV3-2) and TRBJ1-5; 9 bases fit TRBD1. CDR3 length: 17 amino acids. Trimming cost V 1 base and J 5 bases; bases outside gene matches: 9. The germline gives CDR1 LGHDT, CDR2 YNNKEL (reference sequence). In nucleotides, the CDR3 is TGTGCCAGCAGCCAAGCCTCCGGGACAGGGAGGGATCAGCCCCAGCATTTT. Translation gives CASSQASGTGRDQPQHF.

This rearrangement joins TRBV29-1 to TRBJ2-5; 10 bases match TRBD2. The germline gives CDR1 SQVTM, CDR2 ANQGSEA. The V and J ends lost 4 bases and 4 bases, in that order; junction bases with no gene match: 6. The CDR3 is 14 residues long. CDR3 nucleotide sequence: TGCAGCGTTGGTCTAGCGGGAGTACCAGAGACCCAGTACTTC. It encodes CSVGLAGVPETQYF.

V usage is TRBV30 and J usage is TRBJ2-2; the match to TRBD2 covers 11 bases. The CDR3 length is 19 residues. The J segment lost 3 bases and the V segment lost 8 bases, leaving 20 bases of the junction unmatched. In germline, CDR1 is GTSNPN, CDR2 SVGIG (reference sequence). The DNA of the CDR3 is TGTGCCAGACTATCGTGGGTAGCGGGAGGGCCGGCCTACACCGGGGAGCTGTTTTTT. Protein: CARLSWVAGGPAYTGELFF.

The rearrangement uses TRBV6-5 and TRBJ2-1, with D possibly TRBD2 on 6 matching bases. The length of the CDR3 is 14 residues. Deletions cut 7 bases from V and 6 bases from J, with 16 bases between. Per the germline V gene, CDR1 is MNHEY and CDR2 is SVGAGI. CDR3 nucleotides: TGTGCCAGCAATACGGGAGACTCCCCCAATGAGCAGTTCTTC. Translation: CASNTGDSPNEQFF.

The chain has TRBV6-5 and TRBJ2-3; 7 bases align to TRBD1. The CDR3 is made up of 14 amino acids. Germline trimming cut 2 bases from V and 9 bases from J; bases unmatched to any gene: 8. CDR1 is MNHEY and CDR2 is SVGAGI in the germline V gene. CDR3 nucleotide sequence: TGTGCCAGCAGTTACGACAGGGCTGGTGGAACGCAGTATTTT. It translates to CASSYDRAGGTQYF.

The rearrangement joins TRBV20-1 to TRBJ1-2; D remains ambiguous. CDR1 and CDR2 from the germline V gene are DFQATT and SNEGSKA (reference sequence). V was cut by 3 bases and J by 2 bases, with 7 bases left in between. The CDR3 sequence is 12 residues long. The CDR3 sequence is CSASGRNYGYTF. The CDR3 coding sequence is TGCAGTGCTAGTGGGCGGAACTATGGCTACACCTTC.

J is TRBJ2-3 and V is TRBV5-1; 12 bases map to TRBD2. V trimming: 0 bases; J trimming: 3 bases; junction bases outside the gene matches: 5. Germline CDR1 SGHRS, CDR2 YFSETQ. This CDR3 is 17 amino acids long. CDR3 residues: CASSLAGTSGPTDTQYF. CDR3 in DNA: TGCGCCAGCAGCTTGGCCGGGACTAGCGGGCCAACAGATACGCAGTATTTT.

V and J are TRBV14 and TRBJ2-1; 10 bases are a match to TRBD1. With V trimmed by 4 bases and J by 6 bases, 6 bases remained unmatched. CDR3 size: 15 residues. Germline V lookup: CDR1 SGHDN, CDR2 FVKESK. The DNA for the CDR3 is TGTGCCAGCAGCCCTCGGACAGGGGGGGGCAATGAGCAGTTCTTC. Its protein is CASSPRTGGGNEQFF.

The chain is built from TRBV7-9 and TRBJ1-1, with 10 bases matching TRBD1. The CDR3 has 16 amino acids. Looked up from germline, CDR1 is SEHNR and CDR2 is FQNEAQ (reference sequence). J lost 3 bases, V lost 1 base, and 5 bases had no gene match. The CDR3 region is CASSLGDRGRHTEAFF. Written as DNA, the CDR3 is TGTGCCAGCAGCTTAGGGGACAGGGGTCGCCACACTGAAGCTTTCTTT. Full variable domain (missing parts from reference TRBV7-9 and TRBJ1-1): DTGVSQNPRHKITKRGQNVTFRCDPISEHNRLYWYRQTLGQGPEFLTYFQNEAQLEKSRLLSDRFSAERPKGSFSTLEIQRTEQGDSAMYLCASSLGDRGRHTEAFFGQGTRLTVV.